This T cell receptor (beta chain) came from a study of T cell responses to AZD1222 COVID-19 vaccine. This clone was recorded once. The repertoire was sequenced with immunoSEQ multiplex PCR; TCRdb's copy has only in-frame clones and lacks some. The sample holds about 150,000 clones, more than 75% seen once. V was cut by 3 bases and J by 10 bases, with 36 bases left in between. Germline V CDR1 and CDR2: SQVTM, ANQGSEA. The CDR3 totals 19 residues. The chain uses TRBV29-1 and TRBJ2-5; D call uncertain. Here the sequenced sample was peripheral blood, taken on day 0 of AZD1222 vaccination. The receptor was derived from an adult in good health. CDR3 nucleotide sequence: TGCAGCGTTGATTATAGTCCATTCGAGCCATGGGCCGGCGGATCGAGCCAGTACTTC. As protein: CSVDYSPFEPWAGGSSQYF.